A single sample gave rise to the 17 T cell receptor beta chains below, sequenced in a study of CD4 T cells in relation to SARS-CoV-2 and coronaviruses. Their recognized antigens are unknown. TCRdb's copy holds only in-frame clones and misses some; the assay was immunoSEQ multiplex PCR. The sample comprises about 37,000 clones, roughly 84% of which are singletons, and approximately 4.5% rests with the top ten. The sequenced sample was naive CD4+ T cells from PBMCs, cultured in vitro. Subset here: naive CD4+ T cells isolated by negative enrichment. The origin of the receptors is an adult with COVID-19.

The chain carries TRBV6-2 or TRBV6-3 and TRBJ2-3; 11 positions match TRBD2. Unmatched junction bases numbered 3, after V lost 1 base and J lost 0 bases. The V gene's germline CDR1 is MNHEY and CDR2 SVGEGT. This CDR3 comprises 17 residues. The chain's CDR3 is CASSYLRTSGSTDTQYF. The CDR3 DNA reads as TGTGCCAGCAGTTACTTAAGGACTAGCGGGAGCACAGATACGCAGTATTTT.

This chain connects TRBV11-3 to TRBJ2-1; D possibly corresponds to TRBD1 (5 bases). Germline values: CDR1 SGHNT, CDR2 YENEEA. Trimming cost V 1 base and J 7 bases, with 11 bases left between them. The CDR3 covers 14 residues. For the CDR3, the DNA is TGTGCCAGCAGCTTAGCCCAGGGTAGGAATGAGCAGTTCTTC. Protein sequence: CASSLAQGRNEQFF.

CDR3 sequence: CASSIVSGTGRSEQYF. The CDR3 region has the DNA TGTGCCAGTAGTATAGTCTCCGGGACAGGGAGGTCCGAGCAGTACTTC. The V and J genes are TRBV19 and TRBJ2-7, with 9 bases aligning to TRBD1. This CDR3 has 16 residues. V lost 1 base to trimming and J lost 6 bases; unmatched junction nucleotides: 10. Germline CDR1 and CDR2: LNHDA and SQIVND (reference sequence).

The chain links TRBV9 to TRBJ2-7; D is unresolved. V was shortened by 5 bases and J by 3 bases, with 3 bases between the two germline ends. The CDR3 consists of 10 residues. Germline lookup yields CDR1 SGDLS and CDR2 YYNGEE. In DNA form, the CDR3 reads TGTGCCAGCAGAGACTACGAGCAGTACTTC. The encoded protein is CASRDYEQYF.

This clone has a single count. The V and J genes are TRBV5-4 and TRBJ2-1; TRBD1 matches at 10 bases. This CDR3 comprises 16 residues. The ends lost 5 bases at V and 5 bases at J; junction bases unmatched: 10. Germline V gives CDR1 SGHNT, CDR2 YYREEE (reference sequence). CDR3 sequence reads: CASSVGQGVFHNEQFF. The CDR3 DNA sequence: TGTGCCAGCAGTGTTGGACAGGGGGTTTTCCACAATGAGCAGTTCTTC.

DNA for the CDR3: TGTGCCAGCAGTTGGGACACCACCTACGAGCAGTACTTC. This encodes CASSWDTTYEQYF. The chain employs TRBV5-4 and TRBJ2-7; D is possibly TRBD1 (6 bases). The CDR3 loop spans 13 amino acids. Germline CDR1 SGHNT, CDR2 YYREEE (reference sequence). Trimming stripped 5 bases from V and 2 bases from J, with 11 bases between.

The chain carries TRBV24-1 and TRBJ2-5; TRBD2 matches 13 bases. Trimming at V came to 10 bases and at J to 5 bases, leaving 9 bases not matched to a gene. This CDR3 comprises 15 residues. Germline V gene data show CDR1 as KGHDR and CDR2 as SFDVKD. CDR3 DNA sequence: TGTGCCACAGGACTAGCGGGAGCCCCCAAGGAGACCCAGTACTTC. Its translation: CATGLAGAPKETQYF.

For the CDR3, the DNA is TGTGCCAGCAGATCCGGGACTAGAGGACAAGATACGCAGTATTTT. This gives the protein CASRSGTRGQDTQYF. V is TRBV27 and J is TRBJ2-3; 8 bases agree with TRBD2. Germline V CDR1 and CDR2: MNHEY, SMNVEV (reference sequence). The CDR3 is 15 residues long. After removal of 6 bases from V and 5 bases from J, the junction contained 10 bases not matched to a gene.

The chain is built from TRBV7-3 and TRBJ1-2; a possible D gene is TRBD1 (6 bases). The CDR3 sequence is 13 residues long. From germline, CDR1 is SGHTA and CDR2 FQGTGA. Trimming stripped 1 base from V and 7 bases from J, with 10 bases between. The DNA for the CDR3 is TGTGCCAGCAGCTTAATACAGGGAAGTGGCTACACCTTC. Amino acid sequence: CASSLIQGSGYTF.

The chain carries TRBV6-4 and TRBJ1-1, with D tentatively TRBD1 (5 bases). The length of the CDR3 is 16 residues. V dropped 8 bases and J dropped 2 bases, with 21 bases sitting between them. Germline V gene sequence: CDR1 MRHNA, CDR2 SNTAGT. DNA for the CDR3: TGTGCCAGCTCTCCAGTCGGGGGGATGAGCAACACTGAAGCTTTCTTT. Its translation is CASSPVGGMSNTEAFF.

The chain recombines TRBV7-9 with TRBJ1-4; 7 bases are shared with TRBD1. V lost 7 bases and J lost 6; bases outside the gene matches: 5. The CDR3 is 13 residues long. Germline assignment: CDR1 SEHNR and CDR2 FQNEAQ (reference sequence). The CDR3, as DNA: TGTGCCAGCACCAGGGGGATCGATGAAAAACTGTTTTTT. It encodes CASTRGIDEKLFF.

For the CDR3, the DNA is TGTGCCAGCAGCCGAGCCGGGACTAGCGGGATCCCCGAGCAGTACTTC. This encodes CASSRAGTSGIPEQYF. J is TRBJ2-7 and V is TRBV27; 13 positions agree with TRBD2. V lost 6 bases, J lost 6 bases, and 11 bases stayed unmatched. Per germline, CDR1 MNHEY and CDR2 SMNVEV (reference sequence). This CDR3 spans 16 amino acids.

The chain is built from TRBV5-1 and TRBJ2-5; 8 bases align to TRBD2. V lost 0 bases, J lost 3 bases, and 1 base stayed unmatched. Germline values: CDR1 SGHRS, CDR2 YFSETQ. The CDR3 length is 14 residues. CDR3 sequence: CASSLGLAKETQYF. The CDR3 DNA reads as TGCGCCAGCAGCTTGGGACTAGCGAAAGAGACCCAGTACTTC.

A single count supports this clone. This rearrangement joins TRBV28 to TRBJ1-2, with 7 nucleotides matching TRBD1. CDR3 size: 13 residues. Germline V CDR1 and CDR2: MDHEN, SYDVKM. J was trimmed by 7 bases and V by 5 bases; bases with no gene match: 7. The DNA for the CDR3 is TGTGCCAGCAGTGCCGACAGGGAGGGTGGCTACACCTTC. Protein: CASSADREGGYTF.

The chain combines TRBV29-1 with TRBJ2-3; D may be TRBD2 (5 bases). The CDR3 runs to 14 residues. The V end was cut by 4 bases, the J end by 2 bases, with 13 bases between. The germline gives CDR1 SQVTM, CDR2 ANQGSEA. The CDR3 loop is CSVVGRLTTDTQYF. In nucleotides, the CDR3 is TGCAGCGTTGTGGGTCGACTAACCACAGATACGCAGTATTTT.

The V call is TRBV21-1, the J call TRBJ2-1; the table's D call, TRBD2, has no DNA check behind it. TRBV21-1 represents a pseudogene. CDR3 length equals 19 residues. CDR3 residues: CASSKENRPRGAAINEQFF. The CDR3 coding sequence is TGTGCCAGCAGCAAAGAAAATCGCCCTCGGGGGGCGGCGATAAATGAGCAGTTCTTC.

This chain links TRBV5-4 with TRBJ2-1, with D tentatively TRBD1 (6 bases). Between the trimmed V and J ends, which lost 4 bases and 9 bases, there was a span of 20 bases. Per the germline V gene, CDR1 is SGHNT and CDR2 is YYREEE (reference sequence). This CDR3 is built from 15 residues. The CDR3 protein is CASSGADSQTSEQFF. CDR3 sequence (DNA): TGTGCCAGCAGCGGGGCGGACAGCCAAACCAGTGAGCAGTTCTTC.